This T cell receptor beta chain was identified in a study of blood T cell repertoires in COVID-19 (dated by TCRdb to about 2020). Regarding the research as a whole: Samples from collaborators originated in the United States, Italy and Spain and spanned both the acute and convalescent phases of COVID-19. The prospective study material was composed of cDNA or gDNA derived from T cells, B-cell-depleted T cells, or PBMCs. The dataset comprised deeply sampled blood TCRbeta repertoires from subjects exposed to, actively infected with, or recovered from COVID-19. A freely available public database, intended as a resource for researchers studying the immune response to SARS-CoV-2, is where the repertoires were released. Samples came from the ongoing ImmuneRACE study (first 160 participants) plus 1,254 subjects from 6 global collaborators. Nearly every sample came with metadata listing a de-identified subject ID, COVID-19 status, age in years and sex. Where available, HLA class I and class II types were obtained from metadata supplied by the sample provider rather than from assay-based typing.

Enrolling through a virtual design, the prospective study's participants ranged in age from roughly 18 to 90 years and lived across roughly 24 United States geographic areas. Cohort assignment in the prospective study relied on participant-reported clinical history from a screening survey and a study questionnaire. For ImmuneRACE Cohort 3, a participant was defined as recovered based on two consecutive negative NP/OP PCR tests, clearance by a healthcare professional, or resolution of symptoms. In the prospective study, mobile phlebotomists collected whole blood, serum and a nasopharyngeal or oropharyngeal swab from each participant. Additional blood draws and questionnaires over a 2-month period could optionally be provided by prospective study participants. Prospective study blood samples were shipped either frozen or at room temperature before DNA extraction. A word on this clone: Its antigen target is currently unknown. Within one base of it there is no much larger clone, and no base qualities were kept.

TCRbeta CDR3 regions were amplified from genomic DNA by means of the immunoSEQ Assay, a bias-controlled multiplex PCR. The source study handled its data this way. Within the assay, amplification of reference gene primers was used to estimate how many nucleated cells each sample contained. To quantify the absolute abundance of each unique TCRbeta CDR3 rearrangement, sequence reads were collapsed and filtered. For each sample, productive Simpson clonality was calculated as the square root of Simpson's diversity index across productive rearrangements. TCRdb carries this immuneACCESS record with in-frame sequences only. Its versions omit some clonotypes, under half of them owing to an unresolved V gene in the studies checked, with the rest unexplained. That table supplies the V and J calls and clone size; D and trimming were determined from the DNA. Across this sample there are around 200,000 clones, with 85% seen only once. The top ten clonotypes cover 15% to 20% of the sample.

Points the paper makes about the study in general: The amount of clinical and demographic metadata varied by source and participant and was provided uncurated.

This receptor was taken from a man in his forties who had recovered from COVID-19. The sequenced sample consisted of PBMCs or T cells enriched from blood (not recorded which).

The sequence in DNA is TGTGCCAGCTCGCCGGGACTGACTACCTACGAGCAGTACTTC. It is translated as CASSPGLTTYEQYF. The chain is encoded by TRBV18 joined to TRBJ2-7; the D gene is perhaps TRBD2, from 6 matching bases. V was cut back by 6 bases and J by 2 bases, leaving a gap of 14 bases between them. Counted from cysteine to phenylalanine, this CDR3 has 14 amino acids. Kept here is only the CDR3 DNA, which spans 42 bases and is read in frame from base 1. For CDR1 and CDR2, the germline V gene lists KGHSH and LQKENI.